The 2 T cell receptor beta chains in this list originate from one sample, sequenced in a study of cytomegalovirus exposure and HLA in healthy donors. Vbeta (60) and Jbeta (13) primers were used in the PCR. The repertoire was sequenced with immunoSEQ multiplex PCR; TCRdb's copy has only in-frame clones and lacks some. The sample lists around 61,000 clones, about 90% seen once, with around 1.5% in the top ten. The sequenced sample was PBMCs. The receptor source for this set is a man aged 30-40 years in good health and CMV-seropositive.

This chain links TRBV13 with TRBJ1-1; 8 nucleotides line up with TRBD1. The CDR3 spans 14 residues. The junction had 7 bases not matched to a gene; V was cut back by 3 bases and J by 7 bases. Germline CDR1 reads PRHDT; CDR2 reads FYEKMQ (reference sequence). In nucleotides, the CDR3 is TGTGCCAGCAGCTTGAACAGGGGGGTCGGTGAAGCTTTCTTT. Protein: CASSLNRGVGEAFF. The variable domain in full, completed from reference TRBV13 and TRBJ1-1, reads AAGVIQSPRHLIKEKRETATLKCYPIPRHDTVYWYQQGPGQDPQFLISFYEKMQSDKGSIPDRFSAQQFSDYHSELNMSSLELGDSALYFCASSLNRGVGEAFFGQGTRLTVV.

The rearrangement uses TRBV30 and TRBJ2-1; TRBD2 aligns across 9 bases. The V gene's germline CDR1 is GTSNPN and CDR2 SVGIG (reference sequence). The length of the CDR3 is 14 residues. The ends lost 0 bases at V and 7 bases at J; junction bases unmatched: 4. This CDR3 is CAWSVAGGINEQFF. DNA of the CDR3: TGTGCCTGGAGTGTTGCGGGAGGGATAAATGAGCAGTTCTTC.